A single sample is the source of the 19 T cell receptor beta chains below, sequenced in a study of T-cell reconstitution after alpha-beta-depleted transplantation in children (dated by TCRdb to the mid-2010s). The library was obtained by PCR. Sequencing took place on an Illumina HiSeq 2500. TCR library preparation used molecular barcoding, with unique molecular identifiers applied to normalize quantification of the TCRbeta repertoire. TCRdb applied fastp at Q25 and MiXCR to the public reads, then kept only in-frame beta chains. Under each unique CDR3 protein, matching rows form one entry showing the most common genes and DNA. Across this sample there are 400,000 to 500,000 distinct CDR3 sequences, with roughly a tenth seen only once. The ten largest clones represent about 5% of the sample. The sample was PBMCs from the stem cell graft donor, taken from the stem cell graft. The source is a human donor who donated a stem cell graft to a child with acute myeloid leukemia.

This clonotype was picked up a small number of times. This chain uses TRBV7-2 with TRBJ2-2; TRBD2 matches 12 bases. In germline, CDR1 is SGHTA, CDR2 FQGNSA. J lost 1 base, V lost 5 bases, and 8 bases had no gene match. This CDR3 comprises 18 residues. CDR3 loop: CASSPSGRAYRNTGELFF. The CDR3, as DNA: TGTGCCAGCAGCCCTAGCGGGAGGGCCTATCGGAACACCGGGGAGCTGTTTTTT.

The genes are TRBV30 and TRBJ2-7; possible D gene TRBD1, 6 bases. V dropped 2 bases and J dropped 3 bases, with 11 bases sitting between them. The germline V gene has CDR1 GTSNPN and CDR2 SVGIG (reference sequence). The CDR3 runs to 13 residues. CDR3 residues: CAWSSQGYYEQYF. CDR3 nucleotide sequence: TGTGCCTGGAGTTCCCAGGGGTACTACGAGCAGTACTTC. Drawing the rest from reference TRBV30 and TRBJ2-7, the complete variable domain is SQTIHQWPATLVQPVGSPLSLECTVEGTSNPNLYWYRQAAGRGLQLLFYSVGIGQISSEVPQNLSASRPQDRQFILSSKKLLLSDSGFYLCAWSSQGYYEQYFGPGTRLTVT.

The chain is built from TRBV5-1 and TRBJ2-7; no definite D call. Between the trimmed V and J ends, which lost 0 bases and 1 base, there was a span of 11 bases. The CDR3 loop spans 15 amino acids. Looked up from germline, CDR1 is SGHRS and CDR2 is YFSETQ. CDR3 nucleotide sequence: TGCGCCAGCAGCTTGGATTCGGCAGTATCCTACGAGCAGTACTTC. Translation gives CASSLDSAVSYEQYF.

This clonotype was observed many times. The rearrangement joins TRBV27 to TRBJ2-1; 7 bases fit TRBD2. The ends lost 2 bases at V and 0 bases at J; junction bases unmatched: 4. This CDR3 comprises 16 residues. From germline, CDR1 is MNHEY and CDR2 SMNVEV (reference sequence). This CDR3 is CASSLRGDYSYNEQFF. The CDR3 nucleotides are TGTGCCAGCAGTTTAAGAGGGGACTACTCCTACAATGAGCAGTTCTTC.

The rearrangement uses TRBV27 and TRBJ2-3; D gene uncertain. The J call may not be correct, given that the DNA end is closer to TRBJ1-5. CDR3 size: 13 residues. Germline CDR1 reads MNHEY; CDR2 reads SMNVEV (reference sequence). The CDR3 region has the DNA TGTGCCAGCAGTTTATCGAGCACAGATACGCAGCATTTT. It codes for CASSLSSTDTQHF.

The CDR3 DNA follows: TGCAGTGCTAGTGCTAGCGGGAGCTACAATGAGCAGTTCTTC. Protein sequence: CSASASGSYNEQFF. The chain uses TRBV20-1 and TRBJ2-1; 10 positions agree with TRBD2. V lost 3 bases and J lost 3; bases outside the gene matches: 2. CDR3 length: 14 amino acids. CDR1 DFQATT and CDR2 SNEGSKA come from the germline V gene (reference sequence).

The V call is TRBV28, the J call TRBJ2-7, with D maybe TRBD1 (7 bases). Trimming took 3 bases from V and 6 from J, leaving 15 bases between them. Germline V gene lookup returns CDR1 MDHEN and CDR2 SYDVKM. The CDR3 sequence is 14 residues long. CDR3: CASSFQAGGREQYF. DNA of the CDR3: TGTGCCAGCAGTTTCCAAGCAGGGGGGCGCGAGCAGTACTTC.

The table lists this clonotype with many counts. The chain carries TRBV11-3 and TRBJ2-2; D is uncertain. V was pared by 2 bases and J by 1 base, with 5 bases between. This CDR3 is built from 14 residues. Germline values: CDR1 SGHNT, CDR2 YENEEA. CDR3: CASSLKQNTGELFF. In nucleotides, the CDR3 is TGTGCCAGCAGCTTAAAACAGAACACCGGGGAGCTGTTTTTT. The entire variable domain, with the rest obtained from reference TRBV11-3 and TRBJ2-2, is as follows: EAGVVQSPRYKIIEKKQPVAFWCNPISGHNTLYWYLQNLGQGPELLIRYENEEAVDDSQLPKDRFSAERLKGVDSTLKIQPAELGDSAVYLCASSLKQNTGELFFGEGSRLTVL.

The sample holds many counts of this clonotype. The CDR3, as DNA: TGTGCCATCAGGGGACAGGGATCCTACGAGCAGTACTTC. Its protein product is CAIRGQGSYEQYF. The rearrangement links TRBV10-3 to TRBJ2-7, with TRBD1 matching 9 bases. V trimming: 6 bases; J trimming: 1 base; junction bases outside the gene matches: 1. CDR1 and CDR2 (germline): ENHRY, SYGVKD. This CDR3 has 13 amino acids.

This clonotype was detected many times. The rearrangement uses TRBV12-5 and TRBJ2-4; no reliable D call. There are 14 residues in the CDR3. Germline lookup yields CDR1 LGHNT and CDR2 FRNRAP. V was cut by 2 bases and J by 0 bases, with 5 bases left in between. The CDR3 sequence is CASGLFLAKNIQYF. The CDR3 DNA reads TGTGCTAGTGGTTTGTTTCTAGCCAAAAACATTCAGTACTTC.

This clonotype was observed at least ten times. The chain joins TRBV14 to TRBJ2-5; the D gene is possibly TRBD1 (5 bases). Trimming pared 1 base from V and 5 bases from J, leaving 11 bases between. The CDR3 is 14 residues long. Germline CDR1 and CDR2: SGHDN and FVKESK. The CDR3 DNA reads as TGTGCCAGCAGCCAAGTAGTGGGGCAGGAGACCCAGTACTTC. Its protein is CASSQVVGQETQYF.

The rearrangement joins TRBV20-1 to TRBJ1-1, with D possibly TRBD1 on 6 matching bases. The germline gives CDR1 DFQATT, CDR2 SNEGSKA (reference sequence). This CDR3 contains 12 residues. Deletions cut 6 bases from V and 0 bases from J, with 8 bases between. As DNA, the CDR3 is TGCAGTGCCGGGACACTGAACACTGAAGCTTTCTTT. Translated, it gives CSAGTLNTEAFF.

This clonotype was recorded a few times. V is TRBV29-1 and J is TRBJ2-2, with 8 nucleotides matching TRBD1. The CDR3 is made up of 14 amino acids. The V gene end was trimmed by 7 bases and the J gene end by 2 bases; junction bases not matched to a gene: 6. Germline lookup yields CDR1 SQVTM and CDR2 ANQGSEA. CDR3 sequence: CSAATGANTGELFF. CDR3 DNA: TGCAGCGCCGCGACAGGGGCCAACACCGGGGAGCTGTTTTTT.

The V gene is TRBV7-9, the J gene TRBJ2-2; D possibly corresponds to TRBD1 (6 bases). Germline loops: CDR1 SEHNR, CDR2 FQNEAQ (reference sequence). This CDR3 is built from 14 residues. V lost 5 bases and J 7 bases, leaving 14 bases between the germline ends. CDR3 protein: CASSPEGGNGELFF. DNA of the CDR3: TGTGCCAGCAGCCCCGAAGGGGGTAACGGGGAGCTGTTTTTT.

V usage is TRBV7-2 and J usage is TRBJ2-3, with unresolved D. V gave up 5 bases and J gave up 2 bases, with 11 bases separating them. Germline V gene data show CDR1 as SGHTA and CDR2 as FQGNSA. The CDR3 is made up of 14 amino acids. CDR3 sequence: CASSRRLPTDTQYF. The CDR3 coding sequence is TGTGCCAGCAGCCGACGACTGCCCACAGATACGCAGTATTTT.

The chain recombines TRBV5-1 with TRBJ1-1; TRBD1 matches at 8 bases. This CDR3 region has 17 residues. Germline V lookup: CDR1 SGHRS, CDR2 YFSETQ. With V trimmed by 4 bases and J by 5 bases, 16 bases remained unmatched. The CDR3 reads CASSPALAGGAGTEAFF. Here the CDR3 DNA reads TGCGCCAGCAGCCCGGCCCTGGCAGGGGGCGCAGGGACTGAAGCTTTCTTT.

The rearrangement uses TRBV12-3 or TRBV12-4 and TRBJ1-2; tentative D call: TRBD1 (6 bases). This CDR3 spans 13 amino acids. Trimming left V 3 bases short and J 7 bases short, with 12 bases between. CDR3: CASSFVGAGGYTF. CDR3 sequence (DNA): TGTGCCAGCAGTTTTGTGGGGGCCGGTGGCTACACCTTC.

There are a few counts of this clonotype. The V and J genes are TRBV27 and TRBJ2-1, with D hard to call. This CDR3 is built from 13 residues. Trimming shortened V by 2 bases and J by 9 bases, and 11 bases separated the two germline ends. Germline V lookup: CDR1 MNHEY, CDR2 SMNVEV (reference sequence). CDR3 DNA sequence: TGTGCCAGCAGTTTAGACTCGGAACTTGAGCAGTTCTTC. Protein sequence: CASSLDSELEQFF.

This clonotype showed up just a few times. This CDR3 reads CASARPTGEQFF. Written as DNA, the CDR3 is TGTGCTAGTGCCCGCCCCACGGGGGAGCAGTTCTTC. The chain couples TRBV12-5 to TRBJ2-1, with D maybe TRBD2 (5 bases). The CDR3 extends over 12 amino acids. Trimming removed 7 bases at V and 10 bases at J, with 14 bases between. Germline V gene sequence: CDR1 LGHNT, CDR2 FRNRAP.